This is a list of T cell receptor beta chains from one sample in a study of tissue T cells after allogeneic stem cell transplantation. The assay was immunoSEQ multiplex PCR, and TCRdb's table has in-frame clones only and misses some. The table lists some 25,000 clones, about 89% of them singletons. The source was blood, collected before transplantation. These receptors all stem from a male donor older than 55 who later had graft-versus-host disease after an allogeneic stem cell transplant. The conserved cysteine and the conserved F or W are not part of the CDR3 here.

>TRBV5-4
ASSGGAYSGNTIY
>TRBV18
ASSPRQLSGYEQY
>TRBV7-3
ASSLGPPATGELF
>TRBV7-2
ASSFYVNEQF
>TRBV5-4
ASSPTPGTGANVLT
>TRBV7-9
ASSRGPVEQF
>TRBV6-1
ASSETFWEAGNTIY
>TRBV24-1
ATSALTPRGRTGELF
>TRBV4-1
ASSLSGQGASGNTIY
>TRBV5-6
ASSPRGGRAGAGYGYT
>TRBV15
ATSRNKPGRLNTEAF
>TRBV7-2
ASSPGRLAGTDTQY
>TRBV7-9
ASSLGDRATDTQY
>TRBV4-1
ASSPLAGGGTDTQY
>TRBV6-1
ASSETGYGTEAF
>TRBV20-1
SASMDRGLALVTQY
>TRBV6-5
ASSYSTGMIFEKLF
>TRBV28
ASSYGQDYGYT
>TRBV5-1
ASERTGPTDTQY
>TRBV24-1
ATSDFGVGQRPYEQY
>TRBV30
AWSVQTSSGANVLT
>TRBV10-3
AISGTSRGVYNEQF
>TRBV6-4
ASSYRGAGDTQY
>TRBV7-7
ASSLGTGLETQY
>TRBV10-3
AISELGDRYEQY
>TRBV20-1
SARGGQGLF
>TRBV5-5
ASSGLAGGVGYEQY